Following are 18 T cell receptor beta chains from one sample sequenced in a study of blood T cells in healthy people across ages. Using a J-beta primer mix together with a sample-barcoded 5' primer, a second PCR was run for about 6 to 12 cycles. TCRdb fed the 5' RACE reads into MiXCR, producing one record per CDR3 protein. The table includes 650,000 to 700,000 distinct CDR3 sequences, more than 45% detected once. The material sequenced was blood. These receptors were taken from a woman aged 80 or over in good health.

This clonotype was seen ten or more times. This chain uses TRBV30 with TRBJ2-7; D is perhaps TRBD2 (6 bases). The CDR3 has 13 amino acids. Germline V gene data show CDR1 as GTSNPN and CDR2 as SVGIG (reference sequence). V was pared by 5 bases and J by 7 bases, with 18 bases between. The CDR3 bases are TGTGCCTGGGGGACTTTTGTGTCTGGTGAGCAGTACTTC. Protein sequence: CAWGTFVSGEQYF.

The chain carries TRBV5-1 and TRBJ2-2; D might be TRBD1 (6 bases). The CDR3 has 17 amino acids. Germline V lookup: CDR1 SGHRS, CDR2 YFSETQ. Trimming cost V 0 bases and J 1 base, with 13 bases left between them. CDR3 sequence: CASSLAGTTKNTGELFF. The CDR3, as DNA: TGCGCCAGCAGCTTGGCCGGGACAACGAAGAACACCGGGGAGCTGTTTTTT.

This clonotype showed up many times. V is TRBV9 and J is TRBJ2-5, with D perhaps matching TRBD1 or TRBD2 (5 bases each). The CDR3 contains 14 residues. With 3 bases removed from V and 9 bases from J, the gap between germline ends came to 18 bases. The germline V gene encodes CDR1 SGDLS and CDR2 YYNGEE. The CDR3 region is CASSEGPTVEAQYF. In DNA form, the CDR3 reads TGTGCCAGCAGCGAGGGGCCGACTGTGGAGGCCCAGTACTTC. The full variable domain, with the rest looked up from reference TRBV9 and TRBJ2-5, is DSGVTQTPKHLITATGQRVTLRCSPRSGDLSVYWYQQSLDQGLQFLIQYYNGEERAKGNILERFSAQQFPDLHSELNLSSLELGDSALYFCASSEGPTVEAQYFGPGTRLLVL.

This clonotype was recorded many times. V gene TRBV18 combines with J gene TRBJ2-5; no clear D gene. Trimming took 3 bases from V and 1 from J, leaving 6 bases between them. CDR1 and CDR2 (germline): KGHSH, LQKENI. The length of the CDR3 is 13 residues. The CDR3 region has the DNA TGTGCCAGCTCACCCAGCGTCCAAGAGACCCAGTACTTC. This encodes CASSPSVQETQYF.

Concerning this clonotype itself: This may be a read error, as it is one base from a much larger clone. The chain carries TRBV7-9 and TRBJ2-1; 11 bases match TRBD1. The DNA end lines up better with TRBJ2-7; the J call may be wrong. The CDR3 contains 15 residues. Germline CDR1 is SEHNR and CDR2 is FQNEAQ (reference sequence). CDR3 amino acids: CASSRTGGAYNEQYF. The CDR3, as DNA: TGTGCCAGCAGCAGGACAGGGGGCGCGTACAATGAGCAGTACTTC.

This chain links TRBV5-6 with TRBJ1-6, with D tentatively TRBD1 (6 bases). Germline-derived CDR1 and CDR2 are SGHDT and YYEEEE. This CDR3 is built from 14 residues. The V end lost 2 bases, the J end lost 10 bases, and 13 bases lay between the germline ends. CDR3 region: CASSLRGLGSPLHF. The CDR3 DNA is TGTGCCAGCAGCTTACGGGGGCTAGGGTCACCCCTCCACTTT.

This clonotype came up many times. This chain links TRBV10-3 with TRBJ2-1; a weak D match, TRBD2 (5 bases). The V end lost 6 bases, the J end lost 10 bases, and 13 bases lay between the germline ends. This CDR3 has 12 amino acids. The germline gives CDR1 ENHRY, CDR2 SYGVKD. The CDR3 DNA is TGTGCCATCAGCTGGAGGACTTCCGAGCAGTTCTTC. Its translation is CAISWRTSEQFF.

Ten or more counts support this clonotype. This chain connects TRBV27 to TRBJ1-2, with a tentative D call TRBD1 (5 bases). Looked up from germline, CDR1 is MNHEY and CDR2 is SMNVEV (reference sequence). CDR3 length: 15 amino acids. Trimming took off 5 bases at V and 3 bases at J, with 16 bases between the two ends. CDR3 sequence (DNA): TGTGCCAGCAGTCCCGTCAGGGTTCGGGACTATGGCTACACCTTC. Its protein product is CASSPVRVRDYGYTF.

V gene TRBV20-1 combines with J gene TRBJ1-5, with D maybe TRBD1 (6 bases). The CDR3 has 17 amino acids. Germline V gene lookup returns CDR1 DFQATT and CDR2 SNEGSKA (reference sequence). V dropped 2 bases and J dropped 6 bases, with 23 bases sitting between them. The CDR3 reads CSARPPWGQGGGQPQHF. The CDR3 bases are TGCAGTGCTAGACCACCGTGGGGGCAGGGTGGCGGTCAGCCCCAGCATTTT.

This clonotype occurred many times. The rearrangement uses TRBV11-2 and TRBJ2-1, with TRBD1 identical over 7 bases. Germline V gives CDR1 SGHAT, CDR2 FQNNGV. The CDR3 length is 16 residues. J lost 5 bases, V lost 5 bases, and 12 bases had no gene match. DNA for the CDR3: TGTGCCAGCAGCCAGAGGGGGCAAGGGGTAAACAATGAGCAGTTCTTC. Amino acids: CASSQRGQGVNNEQFF.

The genes are TRBV12-3 or TRBV12-4 and TRBJ1-2, with D perhaps matching TRBD1 (5 bases). The length of the CDR3 is 13 residues. The V and J ends lost 7 bases and 4 bases respectively, with 13 bases between them. For the CDR3, the DNA is TGTGCCAGCAACCCGACGGGGGTCTATGGCTACACCTTC. The encoded protein is CASNPTGVYGYTF.

This rearrangement joins TRBV29-1 to TRBJ2-5, with 7 bases lining up with TRBD1. The better agreement between TRBJ2-7 and the DNA end casts doubt on the J call. Germline lookup yields CDR1 SQVTM and CDR2 ANQGSEA. There are 13 residues in the CDR3. CDR3 region: CSVEFGTEYEQYF. The CDR3 coding sequence is TGCAGCGTTGAATTTGGGACAGAATACGAGCAGTACTTC.

The table lists this clonotype with many counts. This chain uses TRBV9 with TRBJ1-6; 9 bases are a match to TRBD1. Germline assignment: CDR1 SGDLS and CDR2 YYNGEE. Losses at the gene ends were 0 bases for V and 9 bases for J; bases not matched to a gene: 7. The CDR3 totals 16 residues. The CDR3 region has the DNA TGTGCCAGCAGCGTAGAGGCCGGGACAGGGCTTTCACCCCTCCACTTT. It is translated as CASSVEAGTGLSPLHF.

CDR3 residues: CASSPRTGLGTEAFF. DNA of the CDR3: TGTGCCAGCTCACCCCGGACAGGGCTGGGCACTGAAGCTTTCTTT. The V gene is TRBV18, the J gene TRBJ1-1, with TRBD1 identical over 8 bases. V trimming: 3 bases; J trimming: 4 bases; junction bases outside the gene matches: 7. Looked up from germline, CDR1 is KGHSH and CDR2 is LQKENI. The CDR3 spans 15 residues. The full variable domain, in which reference TRBV18 and TRBJ1-1 provide the parts outside the CDR3, is NAGVMQNPRHLVRRRGQEARLRCSPMKGHSHVYWYRQLPEEGLKFMVYLQKENIIDESGMPKERFSAEFPKEGPSILRIQQVVRGDSAAYFCASSPRTGLGTEAFFGQGTRLTVV.

The chain links TRBV19 to TRBJ2-1; D call uncertain. Germline assignment: CDR1 LNHDA and CDR2 SQIVND (reference sequence). The ends were cut back, 2 bases at V and 5 bases at J, with 7 bases in the middle. The CDR3 is 13 residues long. DNA for the CDR3: TGTGCCAGTAGTATAAGGCTAGACAATGAGCAGTTCTTC. Translation gives CASSIRLDNEQFF. Full variable domain (remainder filled in from reference TRBV19 and TRBJ2-1): DGGITQSPKYLFRKEGQNVTLSCEQNLNHDAMYWYRQDPGQGLRLIYYSQIVNDFQKGDIAEGYSVSREKKESFPLTVTSAQKNPTAFYLCASSIRLDNEQFFGPGTRLTVL.

The chain combines TRBV4-3 with TRBJ1-2; TRBD1 agrees at 11 bases. V dropped 0 bases and J dropped 5; count of bases not matched to a gene: 5. Germline values: CDR1 LGHNA, CDR2 YSLEER. The CDR3 runs 16 residues. The CDR3 coding sequence is TGCGCCAGCAGCCAAGATGTAGGGACAGGGGGGTATGGCTACACCTTC. Translating it yields CASSQDVGTGGYGYTF.

This clonotype was seen only a few times. In nucleotides, the CDR3 is TGCGCCAGCAATTGGCTCTTGTGGGTCGGCACCGGGGAGCTGTTTTTT. Protein sequence: CASNWLLWVGTGELFF. The rearrangement links TRBV23-1 to TRBJ2-2; D is undetermined. TRBV23-1 is placed among ORFs of uncertain function. V was clipped by 7 bases and J by 4 bases, with 19 bases between them. CDR3 length equals 16 residues.

The chain recombines TRBV4-1 with TRBJ2-1, with D perhaps matching TRBD2 (5 bases). Near its end, the DNA agrees better with TRBJ2-7, so the J call may be wrong. This CDR3 contains 17 residues. Germline CDR1 and CDR2: MGHRA and YSYEKL. The CDR3 loop is CASSQEGLAGPYNEQYF. CDR3 DNA: TGCGCCAGCAGCCAAGAAGGCCTAGCTGGACCCTACAATGAGCAGTACTTC.